A single sample is the source of the 6 T cell receptor beta chains below, sequenced in a study of blood T cell repertoires in COVID-19. The protocol was immunoSEQ multiplex PCR, while the TCRdb copy is restricted to in-frame clones and leaves out a portion. Found here are under 80,000 clones, about 89% of them singletons; the top ten hold over 6.5%. The sample was peripheral blood. The source is a man aged 60 to 69 with acute or convalescent COVID-19.

V and J are TRBV2 and TRBJ1-2, with D perhaps matching TRBD1 (5 bases). Trimming took 3 bases from V and 0 from J, leaving 14 bases between them. Germline CDR1 SNHLY, CDR2 FYNNEI. The CDR3 sequence is 16 residues long. The CDR3: CASSEGGSATNYGYTF. CDR3 DNA: TGTGCCAGCAGTGAGGGGGGAAGTGCTACTAACTATGGCTACACCTTC. Looking up the rest from reference TRBV2 and TRBJ1-2 gives the full variable domain: EPEVTQTPSHQVTQMGQEVILRCVPISNHLYFYWYRQILGQKVEFLVSFYNNEISEKSEIFDDQFSVERPDGSNFTLKIRSTKLEDSAMYFCASSEGGSATNYGYTFGSGTRLTVV.

CDR3 DNA sequence: TGCAGCGTTGACTGGTCAGGGGTCGGAGAGACCCAGTACTTC. Its protein is CSVDWSGVGETQYF. This chain connects TRBV29-1 to TRBJ2-5; D may be TRBD1 (6 bases). The CDR3 has 14 amino acids. Germline V CDR1 and CDR2: SQVTM, ANQGSEA. V shed 3 bases and J shed 4 bases, with 15 bases lying between them.

J is TRBJ1-2 and V is TRBV4-3; D unresolved. From germline, CDR1 is LGHNA and CDR2 YSLEER. Trimming cost V 3 bases and J 2 bases, with 16 bases left between them. The CDR3 runs to 16 residues. The CDR3 DNA reads TGCGCCAGCAGCCAGACGGCATCAGGTGGAAACTATGGCTACACCTTC. Residues: CASSQTASGGNYGYTF.

The chain is built from TRBV23-1 and TRBJ2-2, with D possibly being TRBD1 (6 bases). TRBV23-1 is an ORF; its function is uncertain. The V end was cut by 3 bases, the J end by 4 bases, with 15 bases between. This CDR3 spans 16 amino acids. The CDR3 here is CASSHGARGTTGELFF. CDR3 nucleotides: TGCGCCAGCAGTCACGGCGCCAGGGGTACCACCGGGGAGCTGTTTTTT.

The chain uses TRBV24-1 and TRBJ1-2, with D perhaps TRBD1 (6 bases). The germline gives CDR1 KGHDR, CDR2 SFDVKD. The germline V and J ends were trimmed by 5 bases and 8 bases, with 11 bases remaining between them. The CDR3 runs 12 residues. CDR3 sequence (DNA): TGTGCCACCAGTGTAACAGGGAAAGGCTACACCTTC. Residues: CATSVTGKGYTF.

The V call is TRBV18, the J call TRBJ1-1; maybe TRBD1 (5 bases). Germline V lookup: CDR1 KGHSH, CDR2 LQKENI. V was trimmed by 6 bases and J by 1 base, leaving 15 bases between them. This CDR3 comprises 15 residues. The CDR3 DNA reads as TGTGCCAGCTCCCAGGCAGGGCGTCGGAACACTGAAGCTTTCTTT. This sequence encodes CASSQAGRRNTEAFF.